These T cell receptor beta chains were read from a single sample in a study of cytomegalovirus exposure and HLA in healthy donors. Measured with immunoSEQ multiplex PCR; TCRdb has only the in-frame clones, and not every one. The table has approximately 130,000 clones, under 10% seen once; the top ten hold 6% to 7.5%. Material for sequencing was PBMCs. Source of these receptors: a woman in her forties in good health and CMV-seropositive. CDR3s include the opening cysteine and the closing phenylalanine or tryptophan. The D gene is left open where the match is weak. Only some rows state a clone size, as once, few, many or a class for expanded clones.

V	size	D	J	DNA	CDR3
TRBV7-2	.	TRBD1	TRBJ2-5	TGTGCCAGCAGCTCTTCAGGACAGGGGGTCGAGACCCAGTACTTC	CASSSSGQGVETQYF
TRBV21-1	few	.	TRBJ1-2	TGTGCCAGCGGCCGACAGTACGGGCACAGCTACACCTTC	CASGRQYGHSYTF
TRBV5-1	few	TRBD2	TRBJ2-1	TGCGCCAGCAGCCCCCAGACTAGCGCGTCCTACAATGAGCAGTTCTTC	CASSPQTSASYNEQFF
TRBV5-1	few	.	TRBJ2-3	TGCGCCAGCAGCGTATACAGGGATACGCAGTATTTT	CASSVYRDTQYF
TRBV7-9	few	TRBD2	TRBJ2-7	TGTGCCAGCAGCTCCGGACTAGCAGTAGCCTACGAGCAGTACTTC	CASSSGLAVAYEQYF
TRBV11-2	few	TRBD1	TRBJ2-7	TGTGCCAGCAGCTTTACAGGGGGTAGCCGGAGCAAGTACTTC	CASSFTGGSRSKYF
TRBV2	.	TRBD2	TRBJ2-1	TGTGCCAGCAGTTCTCAAAGACTAGCGGGGGCCCTGCCCGGGGAGCAGTTCTTC	CASSSQRLAGALPGEQFF
TRBV6-1	.	.	TRBJ1-1	TGTGCCAGCAGTGAACCCATCCAGGGAATGACTAACACTGAAGCTTTCTTT	CASSEPIQGMTNTEAFF
TRBV9	.	TRBD2	TRBJ2-2	TGTGCCAGCAGCGTAGCGTCTTTTAGCGGGGGGGCCCCCACCGGGGAGCTGTTTTTT	CASSVASFSGGAPTGELFF
TRBV2	.	.	TRBJ1-6	TGTGCCAGCAGTGTAGGGGTAGGGGCACCCCTCCACTTT	CASSVGVGAPLHF
TRBV6-1	.	.	TRBJ1-3	TGTGCCAGCAGTGAAGCGTTGACTAGCTCTGGAAACACCATATATTTT	CASSEALTSSGNTIYF
TRBV21-1	.	.	TRBJ2-1	TGTGCCAGCAGCAAAGCCGGACAGAACGATAACAATGAGCAGTTCTTC	CASSKAGQNDNNEQFF
TRBV19	.	TRBD1	TRBJ1-1	TGTGCCAGTAGTACTACAGGGGGCGCGGGCACTGAAGCTTTCTTT	CASSTTGGAGTEAFF
TRBV11-2	.	.	TRBJ2-7	TGTACCAGCAACACCTTCACAGGGAAATTTGACGAGCAGTACTTC	CTSNTFTGKFDEQYF
TRBV5-6	.	TRBD1	TRBJ1-2	TGTGCCAGCAGCTTGTGGAACAGGGGGCTAATCTATGGCTACACCTTC	CASSLWNRGLIYGYTF
TRBV5-1	.	.	TRBJ1-3	TGCGCCAGCAGCCCTAACCTTGGAAACACCATATATTTT	CASSPNLGNTIYF
TRBV5-1	few	TRBD1	TRBJ1-2	TGCGCCAGCAGCTACGGACAGGATGGCTACACCTTC	CASSYGQDGYTF
TRBV5-1	.	.	TRBJ1-3	TGCGCCAGCAGCCCGGCAGCGGCTTCTGGAAACACCATATATTTT	CASSPAAASGNTIYF
TRBV19	.	.	TRBJ2-1	TGTGCCAGTAGTATAGACGGGGATGAGCAGTTCTTC	CASSIDGDEQFF
TRBV28	few	TRBD2	TRBJ2-1	TGTGCCAGCAGTTTAGGTAGCGGGGGAGGCTATGAGCAGTTCTTC	CASSLGSGGGYEQFF
TRBV18	.	TRBD1	TRBJ2-7	TGTGCCAGCTCACCAGGGGACAGGGCCGAGCAGTACTTC	CASSPGDRAEQYF